This T cell receptor (beta chain) was captured by sequencing in a study of T cell responses to AZD1222 COVID-19 vaccine. On the study more broadly: Pooled together were second doses at about 4 or about 12 weeks.

Remarks on this clone: The antigen remains undetermined.

CDR3 length equals 14 residues. Trimming shortened V by 4 bases and J by 3 bases, and 12 bases separated the two germline ends. The germline CDR1 and CDR2 sequences are MNHEY and SVGAGI. This table comes from immunoSEQ multiplex PCR, and its TCRdb copy is limited to in-frame clones, with some not included. The sample has some 140,000 clones; 85% to 95% are singletons. General study points: A mostly white British donor set with more females was recruited, and clonal diversity was possibly underestimated. Seropositive status at baseline applied to only 5 or 6 AZD1222 recipients. Repertoires were obtained only post-peak T cell response.

The chain links TRBV6-5 to TRBJ1-1, with D unresolved. Sequenced here: peripheral blood, sampled on day 0 of AZD1222 vaccination. The source is an adult in good health. The chain's CDR3 is CASSWTGRDTEAFF. Here the CDR3 DNA reads TGTGCCAGCAGTTGGACGGGGAGGGACACTGAAGCTTTCTTT.